Detailed here is one T cell receptor (beta chain). These data belong to a study of T cell changes during pregnancy in multiple sclerosis. The CDR3 loop spans 15 amino acids. The V segment lost 1 base and the J segment 4 bases; nucleotides outside the gene matches: 6. CDR1 MNHNS and CDR2 SASEGT come from the germline V gene. Produced via immunoSEQ multiplex PCR; TCRdb's table is partial and in-frame only. The sample comprises some 96,000 clones, 92% of which are singletons, and less than 2.5% rests with the top ten. The chain uses TRBV6-1 and TRBJ1-2, with TRBD1 identical over 7 bases. The receptor's source is a female donor with multiple sclerosis, enrolled in a pregnancy study. This specimen consisted of peripheral blood, obtained after pregnancy. The CDR3 DNA sequence: TGTGCCAGCAGTGAAGTAAGGGGGCAAGGCTATGGCTACACCTTC. It translates to CASSEVRGQGYGYTF.